These T cell receptor beta chains were read from a single sample in a study of CD8 T cells in ankylosing spondylitis. In TCRdb, the 5' RACE reads were re-called with MiXCR into one record per CDR3 protein. The sample has approximately 150,000 distinct CDR3 sequences, under 35% seen once. The sequencing input was synovial fluid, either unsorted or a sorted T cell fraction (not recorded which). Every receptor here comes from a male donor with ankylosing spondylitis. CDR3s include the opening cysteine and the closing phenylalanine or tryptophan. A D gene is named only where the DNA matches it firmly. The listing skips clone size in some rows; elsewhere it reads once, few, many or a size class.

>TRBJ2-5|.|TRBV5-1|.
TGCGCCAGCCGCCAAGTGGGGGGTAGCGAGACCCAGTACTTC
CASRQVGGSETQYF
>TRBJ2-2|.|TRBV15|.
TGTGCCACCAGCAGAGATGGGAACACCGGGGAGCTGTTTTTT
CATSRDGNTGELFF
>TRBJ1-2|.|TRBV4-2|TRBD1
TGTGCCAGCAGCCAACCGGACAGGGATTACTATGGCTACACCTTC
CASSQPDRDYYGYTF
>TRBJ1-3|few|TRBV5-1|.
TGCGCCAGCAGCTTGGCCGTGACGTCCTCTGGAAACACCATATATTTT
CASSLAVTSSGNTIYF
>TRBJ1-3|few|TRBV20-1|.
TGCAGTGTCCCCGGTACCTCTGGAAACACCATATATTTT
CSVPGTSGNTIYF
>TRBJ1-2|many|TRBV12-3/TRBV12-4|.
TGTGCCAGCAGTAGCCCGGACAGCCCAGTTAACTATGGCTACACCTTC
CASSSPDSPVNYGYTF
>TRBJ2-7|many|TRBV18|.
TGTGCCAGCTCACTGTCGACAGCGAGAGGCTACGAGCAGTACTTC
CASSLSTARGYEQYF
>TRBJ2-1|.|TRBV20-1|TRBD2
TGCAGTGTCGAACTAGCGGGGGGTTCCGGTGAGCAGTTCTTC
CSVELAGGSGEQFF
>TRBJ2-7|.|TRBV29-1|TRBD1
TGCAGCGTTCGGACAGGGTCTTCCTACGAGCAGTACTTC
CSVRTGSSYEQYF
>TRBJ2-3|few|TRBV4-1|.
TGCGCCAGCAGCCAAGTGAACCTAGTTCGCACAGATACGCAGTATTTT
CASSQVNLVRTDTQYF
>TRBJ2-3|few|TRBV3-1|TRBD2
TGTGCCAGCAGCCGGACTAGCGGGAATCGAGAGTATTTT
CASSRTSGNREYF